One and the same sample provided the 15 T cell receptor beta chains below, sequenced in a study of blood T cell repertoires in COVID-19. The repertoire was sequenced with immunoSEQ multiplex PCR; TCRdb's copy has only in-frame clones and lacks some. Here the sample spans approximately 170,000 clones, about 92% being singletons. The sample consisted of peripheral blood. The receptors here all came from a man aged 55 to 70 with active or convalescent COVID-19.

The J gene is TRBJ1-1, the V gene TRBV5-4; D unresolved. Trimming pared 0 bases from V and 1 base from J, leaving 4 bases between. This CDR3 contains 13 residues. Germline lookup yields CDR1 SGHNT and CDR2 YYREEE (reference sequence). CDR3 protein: CASSLEQNTEAFF. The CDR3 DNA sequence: TGTGCCAGCAGCTTGGAGCAGAACACTGAAGCTTTCTTT.

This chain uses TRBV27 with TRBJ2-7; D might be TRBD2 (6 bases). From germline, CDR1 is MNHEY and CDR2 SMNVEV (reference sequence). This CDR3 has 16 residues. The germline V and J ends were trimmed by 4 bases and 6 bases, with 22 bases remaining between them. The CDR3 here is CASSSTTRRRFSEQYF. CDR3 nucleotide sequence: TGTGCCAGCAGTTCAACGACTAGAAGGCGTTTTAGCGAGCAGTACTTC.

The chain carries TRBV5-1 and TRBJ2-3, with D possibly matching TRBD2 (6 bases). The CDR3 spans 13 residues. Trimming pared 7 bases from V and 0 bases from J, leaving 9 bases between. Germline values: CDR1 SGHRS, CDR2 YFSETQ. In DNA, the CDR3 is TGCGCCAGCGCCGGAGGGAGCACAGATACGCAGTATTTT. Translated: CASAGGSTDTQYF.

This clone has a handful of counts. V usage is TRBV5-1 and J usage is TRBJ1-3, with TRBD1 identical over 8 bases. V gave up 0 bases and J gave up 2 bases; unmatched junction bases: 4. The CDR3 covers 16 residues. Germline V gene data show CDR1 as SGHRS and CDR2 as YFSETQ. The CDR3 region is CASSLGQGSTGNTIYF. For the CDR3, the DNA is TGCGCCAGCAGCTTGGGACAGGGGTCTACTGGAAACACCATATATTTT.

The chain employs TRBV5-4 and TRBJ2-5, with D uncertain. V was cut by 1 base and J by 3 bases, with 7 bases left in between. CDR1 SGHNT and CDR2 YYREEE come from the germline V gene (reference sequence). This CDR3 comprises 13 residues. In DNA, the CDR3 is TGTGCCAGCAGCTTGAAGAGCGAAGAGACCCAGTACTTC. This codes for CASSLKSEETQYF.

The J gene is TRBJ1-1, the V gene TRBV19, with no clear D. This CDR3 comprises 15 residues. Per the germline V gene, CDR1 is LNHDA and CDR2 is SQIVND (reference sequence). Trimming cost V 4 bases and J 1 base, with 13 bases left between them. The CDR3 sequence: CASSTRRGTNTEAFF. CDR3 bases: TGTGCCAGTAGTACCCGACGAGGTACGAACACTGAAGCTTTCTTT.

The CDR3 coding sequence is TGTGCCTGGAGAGCTCTAGGGACTAGCGGGAGCTACGAGCAGTACTTC. Amino acids: CAWRALGTSGSYEQYF. V and J are TRBV30 and TRBJ2-7; 14 bases are a match to TRBD2. V lost 3 bases, J lost 3 bases, and 7 bases stayed unmatched. The V gene's germline CDR1 is GTSNPN and CDR2 SVGIG (reference sequence). The CDR3 is 16 amino acids.

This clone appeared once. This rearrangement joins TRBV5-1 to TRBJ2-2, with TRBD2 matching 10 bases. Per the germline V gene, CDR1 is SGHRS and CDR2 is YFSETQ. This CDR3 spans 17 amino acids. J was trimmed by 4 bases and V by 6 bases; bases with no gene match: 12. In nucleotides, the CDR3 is TGCGCCAGCACGGGGGCTAGCGGGGGCGTCGGCACCGGGGAGCTGTTTTTT. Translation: CASTGASGGVGTGELFF. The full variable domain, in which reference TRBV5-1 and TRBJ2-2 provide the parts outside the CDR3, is KAGVTQTPRYLIKTRGQQVTLSCSPISGHRSVSWYQQTPGQGLQFLFEYFSETQRNKGNFPGRFSGRQFSNSRSEMNVSTLELGDSALYLCASTGASGGVGTGELFFGEGSRLTVL.

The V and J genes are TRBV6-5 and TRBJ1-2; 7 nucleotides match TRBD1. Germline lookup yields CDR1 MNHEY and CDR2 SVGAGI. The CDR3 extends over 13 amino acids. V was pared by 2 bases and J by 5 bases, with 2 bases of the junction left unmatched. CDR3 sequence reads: CASSYQGEYGYTF. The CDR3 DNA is TGTGCCAGCAGTTACCAGGGGGAGTATGGCTACACCTTC.

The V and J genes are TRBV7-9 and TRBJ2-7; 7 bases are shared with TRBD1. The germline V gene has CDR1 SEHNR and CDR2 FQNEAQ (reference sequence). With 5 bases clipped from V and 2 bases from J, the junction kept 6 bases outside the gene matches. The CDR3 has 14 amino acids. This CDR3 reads CASSALGTAYEQYF. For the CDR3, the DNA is TGTGCCAGCAGCGCCCTCGGGACAGCCTACGAGCAGTACTTC.

The CDR3 bases are TGTGCCATCAGTGAGTCCGGGGGACAGACACATAGAAACTATGGCTACACCTTC. Residues: CAISESGGQTHRNYGYTF. The chain couples TRBV10-3 to TRBJ1-2; 7 bases fit TRBD1. Germline V gives CDR1 ENHRY, CDR2 SYGVKD. The ends lost 0 bases at V and 2 bases at J; junction bases unmatched: 12. The CDR3 sequence is 18 residues long.

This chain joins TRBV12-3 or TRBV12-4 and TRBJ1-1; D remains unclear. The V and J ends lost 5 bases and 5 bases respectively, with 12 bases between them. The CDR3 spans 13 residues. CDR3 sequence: CASSEARGTEAFF. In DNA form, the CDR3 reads TGTGCCAGCAGTGAGGCTAGAGGGACTGAAGCTTTCTTT.

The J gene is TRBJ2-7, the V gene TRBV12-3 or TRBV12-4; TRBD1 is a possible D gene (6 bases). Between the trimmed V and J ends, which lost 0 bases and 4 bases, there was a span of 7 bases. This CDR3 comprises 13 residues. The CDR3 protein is CASSLAGGYEQYF. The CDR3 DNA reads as TGTGCCAGCAGTTTAGCAGGGGGTTACGAGCAGTACTTC.

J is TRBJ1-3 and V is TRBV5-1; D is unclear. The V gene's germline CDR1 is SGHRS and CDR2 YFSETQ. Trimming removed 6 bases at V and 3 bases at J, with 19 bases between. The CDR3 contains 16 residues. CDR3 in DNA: TGCGCCAGCACCGGATTTGGGGAGGACTATGGAAACACCATATATTTT. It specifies CASTGFGEDYGNTIYF. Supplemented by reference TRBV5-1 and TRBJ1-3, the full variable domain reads KAGVTQTPRYLIKTRGQQVTLSCSPISGHRSVSWYQQTPGQGLQFLFEYFSETQRNKGNFPGRFSGRQFSNSRSEMNVSTLELGDSALYLCASTGFGEDYGNTIYFGEGSWLTVV.

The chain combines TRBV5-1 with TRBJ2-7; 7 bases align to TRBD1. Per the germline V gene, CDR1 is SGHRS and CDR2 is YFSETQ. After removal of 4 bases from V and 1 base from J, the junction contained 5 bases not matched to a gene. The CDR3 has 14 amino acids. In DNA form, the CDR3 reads TGCGCCAGCAGCCCTGTGGACAGGTCCTACGAGCAGTACTTC. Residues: CASSPVDRSYEQYF.